The present T cell receptor beta chain was sequenced within a study of T cell changes during pregnancy in multiple sclerosis. Some clones are missing from TCRdb's copy, which holds only in-frame ones; the method was immunoSEQ multiplex PCR. Found here are 55,000 to 70,000 clones, about 93% of them singletons; the top ten hold over 1.2%. The CDR3 extends over 14 amino acids. V was shortened by 3 bases and J by 5 bases, with 16 bases between the two germline ends. Germline-derived CDR1 and CDR2 are GTSNPN and SVGIG (reference sequence). The rearrangement uses TRBV30 and TRBJ1-2, with D possibly being TRBD1 (5 bases). The sample consisted of peripheral blood, taken in the third trimester of pregnancy. This sequence was found in a female donor in good health, enrolled as a control in a pregnancy study. CDR3 in amino acids: CAWRGQGDPYGYTF. For the CDR3, the DNA is TGTGCCTGGAGGGGGCAAGGTGATCCGTATGGCTACACCTTC. Full variable domain (remainder filled in from reference TRBV30 and TRBJ1-2): SQTIHQWPATLVQPVGSPLSLECTVEGTSNPNLYWYRQAAGRGLQLLFYSVGIGQISSEVPQNLSASRPQDRQFILSSKKLLLSDSGFYLCAWRGQGDPYGYTFGSGTRLTVV.